Below, one T cell receptor (beta chain) is given with its context. This sample is part of a study of preoperative IRX-2 immunotherapy in early breast cancer. Stated treatment: preoperative locoregional IRX-2 cytokine immunotherapy. The CDR3 spans 14 residues. Profiled with immunoSEQ multiplex PCR; TCRdb holds only in-frame clones, not every one. The sample lists some 21,000 clones; around 85% were seen once. Here the sequenced sample was lymph node tissue, taken after IRX-2 immunotherapy. The rearrangement uses TRBV12-2 and TRBJ1-1; no check of the table's D call, TRBD1, against the DNA was made. TRBV12-2 is a documented pseudogene. The receptor was derived from a human donor with breast cancer. CDR3 sequence (DNA): TGTGCCTCCACCGACAGGGGAATTAGCAGTGAAGCTTTCTTT. Protein sequence: CASTDRGISSEAFF.